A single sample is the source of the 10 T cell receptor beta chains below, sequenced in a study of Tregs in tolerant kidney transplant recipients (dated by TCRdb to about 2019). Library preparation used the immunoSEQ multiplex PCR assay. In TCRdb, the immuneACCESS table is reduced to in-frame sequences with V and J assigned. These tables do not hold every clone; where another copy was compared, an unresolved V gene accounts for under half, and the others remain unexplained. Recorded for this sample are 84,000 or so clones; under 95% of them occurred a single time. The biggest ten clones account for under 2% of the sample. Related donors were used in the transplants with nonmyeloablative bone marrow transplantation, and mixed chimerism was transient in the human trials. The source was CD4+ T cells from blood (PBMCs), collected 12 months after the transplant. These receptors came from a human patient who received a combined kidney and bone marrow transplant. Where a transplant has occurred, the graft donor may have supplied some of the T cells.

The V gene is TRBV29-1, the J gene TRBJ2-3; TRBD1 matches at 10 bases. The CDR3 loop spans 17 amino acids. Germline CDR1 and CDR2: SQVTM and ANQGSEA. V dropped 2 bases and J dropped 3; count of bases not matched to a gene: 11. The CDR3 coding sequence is TGCAGCGTTGAAATACAGGGACAGGGGATGATAACAGATACGCAGTATTTT. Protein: CSVEIQGQGMITDTQYF.

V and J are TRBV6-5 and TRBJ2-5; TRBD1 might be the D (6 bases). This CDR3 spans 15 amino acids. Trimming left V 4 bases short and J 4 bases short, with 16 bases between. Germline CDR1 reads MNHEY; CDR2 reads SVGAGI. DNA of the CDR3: TGTGCCAGCAGTTCTCAGGGGCGCGTCGGAGAGACCCAGTACTTC. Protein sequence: CASSSQGRVGETQYF.

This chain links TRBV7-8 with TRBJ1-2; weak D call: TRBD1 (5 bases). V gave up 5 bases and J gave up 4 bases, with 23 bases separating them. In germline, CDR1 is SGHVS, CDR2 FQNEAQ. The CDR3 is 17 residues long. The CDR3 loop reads CASSQGGTIILSYGYTF. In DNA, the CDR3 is TGTGCCAGCAGCCAGGGAGGGACGATTATTTTATCCTATGGCTACACCTTC.

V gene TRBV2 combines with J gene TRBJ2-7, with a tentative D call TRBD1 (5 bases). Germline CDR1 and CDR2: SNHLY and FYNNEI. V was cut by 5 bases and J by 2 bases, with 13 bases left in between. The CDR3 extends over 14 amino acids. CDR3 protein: CASSSRAPTYEQYF. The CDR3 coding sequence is TGTGCCAGCAGTAGCAGGGCCCCGACCTACGAGCAGTACTTC.

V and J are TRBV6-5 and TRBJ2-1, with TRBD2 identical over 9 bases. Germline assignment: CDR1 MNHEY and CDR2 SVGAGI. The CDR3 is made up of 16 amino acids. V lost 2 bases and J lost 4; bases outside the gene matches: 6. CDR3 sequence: CASSYRRTSVYNEQFF. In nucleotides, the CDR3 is TGTGCCAGCAGTTACCGACGGACTAGCGTGTACAATGAGCAGTTCTTC.

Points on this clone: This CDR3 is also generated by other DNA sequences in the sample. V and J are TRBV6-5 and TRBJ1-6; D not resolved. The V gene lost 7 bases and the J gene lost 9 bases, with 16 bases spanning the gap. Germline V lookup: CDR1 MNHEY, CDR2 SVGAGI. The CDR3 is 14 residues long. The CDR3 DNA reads TGTGCCAGCAATCCACGAGGTTACGGTTCACCCCTCCACTTT. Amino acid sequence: CASNPRGYGSPLHF.

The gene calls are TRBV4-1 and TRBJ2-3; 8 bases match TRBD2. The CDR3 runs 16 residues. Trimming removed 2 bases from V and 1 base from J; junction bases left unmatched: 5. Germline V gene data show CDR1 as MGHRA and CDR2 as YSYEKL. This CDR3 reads CASSQPRRGGTDTQYF. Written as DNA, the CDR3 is TGCGCCAGCAGCCAACCTAGGCGGGGGGGCACAGATACGCAGTATTTT.

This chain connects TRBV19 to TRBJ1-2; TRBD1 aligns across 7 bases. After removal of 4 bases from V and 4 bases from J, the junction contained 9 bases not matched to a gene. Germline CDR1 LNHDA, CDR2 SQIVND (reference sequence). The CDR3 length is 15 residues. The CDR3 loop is CASSKRGTEVYGYTF. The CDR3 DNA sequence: TGTGCCAGTAGTAAAAGGGGGACAGAAGTCTATGGCTACACCTTC.

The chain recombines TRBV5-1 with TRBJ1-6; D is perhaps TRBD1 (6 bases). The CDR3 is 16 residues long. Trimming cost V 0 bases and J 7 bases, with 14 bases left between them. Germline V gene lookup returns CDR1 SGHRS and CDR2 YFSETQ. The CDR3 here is CASSLAGQPGNSPLHF. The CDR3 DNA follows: TGCGCCAGCAGCTTGGCTGGACAGCCGGGGAATTCACCCCTCCACTTT.

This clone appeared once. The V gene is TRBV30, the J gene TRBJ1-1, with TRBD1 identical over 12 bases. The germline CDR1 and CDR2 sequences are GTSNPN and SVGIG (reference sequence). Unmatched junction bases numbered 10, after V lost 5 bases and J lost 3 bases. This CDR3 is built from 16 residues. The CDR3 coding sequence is TGTGCCTGGCACCGGGACAGGGGGCGGGTCGACACTGAAGCTTTCTTT. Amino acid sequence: CAWHRDRGRVDTEAFF. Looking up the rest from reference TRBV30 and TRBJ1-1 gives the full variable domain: SQTIHQWPATLVQPVGSPLSLECTVEGTSNPNLYWYRQAAGRGLQLLFYSVGIGQISSEVPQNLSASRPQDRQFILSSKKLLLSDSGFYLCAWHRDRGRVDTEAFFGQGTRLTVV.